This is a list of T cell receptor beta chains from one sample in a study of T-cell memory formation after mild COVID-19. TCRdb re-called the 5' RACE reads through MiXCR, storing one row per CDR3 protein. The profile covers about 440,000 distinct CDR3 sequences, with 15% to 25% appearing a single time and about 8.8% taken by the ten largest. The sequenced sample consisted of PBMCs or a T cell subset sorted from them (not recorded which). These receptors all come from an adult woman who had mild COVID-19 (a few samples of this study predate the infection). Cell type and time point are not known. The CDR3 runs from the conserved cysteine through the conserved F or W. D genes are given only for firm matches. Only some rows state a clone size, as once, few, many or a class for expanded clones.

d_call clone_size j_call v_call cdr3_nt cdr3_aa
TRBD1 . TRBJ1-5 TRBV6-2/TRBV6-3 TGTGCCAGCAGTGAAGACAGGGCTAATCAGCCCCAGCATTTT CASSEDRANQPQHF
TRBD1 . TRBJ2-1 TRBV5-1 TGCGCCAGCAGCTTCAGACAGGGGATCGATGAGCAGTTCTTC CASSFRQGIDEQFF
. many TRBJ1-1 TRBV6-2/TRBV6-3 TGTGCCAGCAGTGGAGAAGCTTTCTTT CASSGEAFF
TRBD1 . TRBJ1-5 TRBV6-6 TGTGCCAGCAGTTACTCCGGACAGGGGGCGGGAAGTCAGCCCCAGCATTTT CASSYSGQGAGSQPQHF
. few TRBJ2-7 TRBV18 TGTGCCAGCTCTCCCAGTGTAACCTACGAGCAGTACTTC CASSPSVTYEQYF
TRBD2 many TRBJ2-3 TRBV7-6 TGTGCCAGCAGCCTGACTAGCGGGGGCACAGATACGCAGTATTTT CASSLTSGGTDTQYF
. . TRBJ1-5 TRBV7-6 TGTGCCAGCAGCCCATTGGGGGGGAGGGCTTATCAGCCCCAGCATTTT CASSPLGGRAYQPQHF
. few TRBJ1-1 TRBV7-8 TGTGCCAGCAGCTTACCCAGCGCCGGGATGAACACTGAAGCTTTCTTT CASSLPSAGMNTEAFF
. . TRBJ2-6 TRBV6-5 TGTGCCAGCAGTCGGACAGCCTCTGGGGCCAACGTCCTGACTTTC CASSRTASGANVLTF
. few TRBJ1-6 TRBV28 TGTGCCAGCACCGCCGGCCCTGTTACAGCCCTCCACTTT CASTAGPVTALHF
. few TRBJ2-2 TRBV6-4 TGTGCCAGCAGTGACTCGGAGTTGGGGGAGCTGTTTTTT CASSDSELGELFF
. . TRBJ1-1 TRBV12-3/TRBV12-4 TGTGCCAGCAGTTTAGGTGGGGGGGTGGAAGCTTTCTTT CASSLGGGVEAFF
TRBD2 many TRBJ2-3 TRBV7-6 TGTGCCAGCAGCTTAGAGTCGGGGGGGGCCTCAGATACGCAGTATTTT CASSLESGGASDTQYF